Reported below is one T cell receptor beta chain. This specimen belongs to a study of cytomegalovirus exposure and HLA in healthy donors. Use of 60 Vbeta and 13 Jbeta primers characterized the PCR. The protocol was immunoSEQ multiplex PCR, while the TCRdb copy is restricted to in-frame clones and leaves out a portion. The sample includes 170,000 or so clones, over 60% of them seen just once. Trimming took 4 bases from V and 4 from J, leaving 13 bases between them. The CDR3 length is 15 residues. Germline V gene sequence: CDR1 SEHNR, CDR2 FQNEAQ (reference sequence). The material sequenced was PBMCs. This receptor was taken from a woman under 40 in good health and CMV-seronegative. This chain links TRBV7-9 with TRBJ1-4; no clear D. The CDR3 DNA follows: TGTGCCAGCAGCTACCGGGGAAGAGTTAATGAAAAACTGTTTTTT. Amino acid sequence: CASSYRGRVNEKLFF. Full variable domain (rest looked up from reference TRBV7-9 and TRBJ1-4): DTGVSQNPRHKITKRGQNVTFRCDPISEHNRLYWYRQTLGQGPEFLTYFQNEAQLEKSRLLSDRFSAERPKGSFSTLEIQRTEQGDSAMYLCASSYRGRVNEKLFFGSGTQLSVL.